The 16 T cell receptor beta chains below all came from one sample that was sequenced in a study of early T cells in non-severe SARS-CoV-2 infection. TCRdb redid the calling of the 5' RACE reads with MiXCR, one entry per CDR3 protein. The sample has roughly 70,000 distinct CDR3 sequences; around 20% are singletons. The specimen was whole blood, collected at baseline. Receptors originate from an adult who was a healthcare worker with PCR-confirmed SARS-CoV-2 infection or an uninfected control (not recorded which).

This clonotype was recorded many times. The V and J genes are TRBV5-1 and TRBJ2-3; a weak D match, TRBD2 (5 bases). The CDR3 has 15 amino acids. The V and J ends lost 2 bases and 0 bases respectively, with 10 bases between them. Germline V CDR1 and CDR2: SGHRS, YFSETQ. CDR3 protein: CASSFGSSSTDTQYF. For the CDR3, the DNA is TGCGCCAGCAGCTTCGGGTCTAGCAGCACAGATACGCAGTATTTT.

This clonotype appeared a few times. The chain combines TRBV27 with TRBJ2-2; D unresolved. In germline, CDR1 is MNHEY, CDR2 SMNVEV (reference sequence). V was shortened by 6 bases and J by 7 bases, with 15 bases between the two germline ends. The CDR3 runs 14 residues. CDR3 in amino acids: CASSPGLRIGELFF. CDR3 nucleotide sequence: TGTGCCAGCAGCCCCGGGTTGCGGATCGGGGAGCTGTTTTTT.

Only a few counts were recorded for this clonotype. The chain joins TRBV5-1 to TRBJ2-3; TRBD2 is a possible D gene (6 bases). Germline CDR1 SGHRS, CDR2 YFSETQ. This CDR3 spans 14 amino acids. V was pared by 3 bases and J by 2 bases, with 10 bases between. The CDR3 spells CASSYGEDTDTQYF. The CDR3 DNA reads TGCGCCAGCAGCTACGGGGAGGACACAGATACGCAGTATTTT. The full variable domain, its missing parts supplied by reference TRBV5-1 and TRBJ2-3, is KAGVTQTPRYLIKTRGQQVTLSCSPISGHRSVSWYQQTPGQGLQFLFEYFSETQRNKGNFPGRFSGRQFSNSRSEMNVSTLELGDSALYLCASSYGEDTDTQYFGPGTRLTVL.

The V call is TRBV10-3, the J call TRBJ2-1, with TRBD2 identical over 7 bases. Germline V gene sequence: CDR1 ENHRY, CDR2 SYGVKD. Trimming at V came to 2 bases and at J to 4 bases, leaving 8 bases not matched to a gene. The CDR3 consists of 16 residues. CDR3: CAISEPGLRGYNEQFF. The CDR3 region has the DNA TGTGCCATCAGTGAGCCGGGACTAAGGGGTTACAATGAGCAGTTCTTC.

The rearrangement links TRBV2 to TRBJ1-2, with unresolved D. The germline V gene has CDR1 SNHLY and CDR2 FYNNEI. The CDR3 loop spans 12 amino acids. Trimming removed 4 bases from V and 5 bases from J, with 8 bases in between. In DNA, the CDR3 is TGTGCCAGCAGTGCACAGACATATGGCTACACCTTC. Protein sequence: CASSAQTYGYTF.

This chain uses TRBV9 with TRBJ2-5, with TRBD2 matching 10 bases. The germline V gene has CDR1 SGDLS and CDR2 YYNGEE. Trimming at V came to 6 bases and at J to 5 bases, leaving 4 bases not matched to a gene. The CDR3 runs to 13 residues. This chain's CDR3 is CASNPSGGETQYF. CDR3 nucleotides: TGTGCCAGCAACCCTAGCGGGGGCGAGACCCAGTACTTC.

This clonotype has a count of ten or more. The V call is TRBV7-9, the J call TRBJ1-5; the D gene is possibly TRBD1 (5 bases). The CDR3 has 14 residues. CDR1 SEHNR and CDR2 FQNEAQ come from the germline V gene (reference sequence). Trimming left V 5 bases short and J 4 bases short, with 12 bases between. CDR3 nucleotides: TGTGCCAGCAGCCCCGGGACGGGGAATCAGCCCCAGCATTTT. It codes for CASSPGTGNQPQHF.

There are a few counts of this clonotype. This chain uses TRBV10-3 with TRBJ2-7, with D possibly TRBD2 on 6 matching bases. The V end was cut by 4 bases, the J end by 5 bases, with 15 bases between. The CDR3 is made up of 14 amino acids. Germline CDR1 reads ENHRY; CDR2 reads SYGVKD. CDR3 region: CAISVVLAGHEQYF. CDR3 coding DNA: TGTGCCATCAGTGTTGTACTAGCAGGGCACGAGCAGTACTTC.

This clonotype has a handful of counts. V and J are TRBV12-3 or TRBV12-4 and TRBJ2-7; 9 bases are shared with TRBD1. This CDR3 has 14 residues. V was clipped by 5 bases and J by 2 bases; unmatched bases: 4. CDR3 residues: CASSEDRGTYEQYF. The CDR3 DNA is TGTGCCAGCAGTGAGGACAGGGGAACCTACGAGCAGTACTTC.

This clonotype was recorded at least ten times. The rearrangement joins TRBV11-2 to TRBJ1-2, with D perhaps TRBD1 (5 bases). CDR3 size: 14 residues. The ends were cut back, 0 bases at V and 5 bases at J, with 10 bases in the middle. Germline V gene sequence: CDR1 SGHAT, CDR2 FQNNGV. CDR3 loop: CASSLEGDLYGYTF. CDR3 in DNA: TGTGCCAGCAGCTTAGAAGGGGACCTGTATGGCTACACCTTC.

This clonotype occurred a few times. V is TRBV12-3 or TRBV12-4 and J is TRBJ1-2; possible D gene TRBD1, 6 bases. CDR3 length equals 13 residues. V was pared by 5 bases and J by 7 bases, with 14 bases between. The CDR3 here is CASSPRGGFGYTF. DNA for the CDR3: TGTGCCAGCAGTCCCCGCGGGGGCTTTGGCTACACCTTC.

The sample holds a few counts of this clonotype. The rearrangement joins TRBV5-6 to TRBJ2-3; D ambiguous. Germline V gives CDR1 SGHDT, CDR2 YYEEEE. The CDR3 is made up of 13 amino acids. V lost 5 bases to trimming and J lost 3 bases, with 10 bases between them. CDR3 in amino acids: CASSRSSTDTQYF. The DNA for the CDR3 is TGTGCCAGCAGTCGGAGCAGTACAGATACGCAGTATTTT.

The genes are TRBV7-9 and TRBJ2-1; TRBD1 matches at 7 bases. Trimming took 3 bases from V and 9 from J; bases not matched to a gene: 5. The CDR3 contains 13 residues. The V gene's germline CDR1 is SEHNR and CDR2 FQNEAQ (reference sequence). The chain's CDR3 is CASSFTGDTEQFF. CDR3 DNA sequence: TGTGCCAGCAGCTTCACAGGGGATACTGAGCAGTTCTTC.

The chain has TRBV14 and TRBJ2-7, with 9 bases that match TRBD1. The CDR3 extends over 13 amino acids. CDR1 SGHDN and CDR2 FVKESK come from the germline V gene. V lost 6 bases to trimming and J lost 7 bases; unmatched junction nucleotides: 7. CDR3 amino acids: CASRLQGAEEQYF. The CDR3 coding sequence is TGTGCCAGCAGACTACAGGGGGCTGAAGAGCAGTACTTC.

This clonotype was seen repeatedly, ten times or more. The chain links TRBV5-1 to TRBJ1-1, with 10 positions matching TRBD1. The J segment lost 12 bases and the V segment lost 7 bases, leaving 9 bases of the junction unmatched. Per germline, CDR1 SGHRS and CDR2 YFSETQ. The CDR3 sequence is 12 residues long. The CDR3 DNA is TGCGCCAGCGAATCGGACAGGGGGGAGACTTTCTTT. This gives the protein CASESDRGETFF. Drawing the rest from reference TRBV5-1 and TRBJ1-1, the complete variable domain is KAGVTQTPRYLIKTRGQQVTLSCSPISGHRSVSWYQQTPGQGLQFLFEYFSETQRNKGNFPGRFSGRQFSNSRSEMNVSTLELGDSALYLCASESDRGETFFGQGTRLTVV.

This clonotype was counted a few times. The rearrangement joins TRBV20-1 to TRBJ1-5; D call uncertain. Looked up from germline, CDR1 is DFQATT and CDR2 is SNEGSKA (reference sequence). V gave up 0 bases and J gave up 0 bases, with 9 bases separating them. The CDR3 runs 15 residues. CDR3 bases: TGCAGTGCTAGAGAAGGTGGAAATAGCAATCAGCCCCAGCATTTT. It translates to CSAREGGNSNQPQHF.